This T cell receptor (beta chain) came from a study of blood T cell repertoires in COVID-19. As for the study in general: Acute-phase and convalescent COVID-19 samples originated in the United States, Italy and Spain.

Participant-given clinical history determined each cohort assignment. For recovered donors of Cohort 3, there were two negative PCRs, clearance, or symptom resolution. CDR1 is MNHEY, CDR2 SMNVEV, per germline (reference sequence). There are 15 residues in the CDR3. J lost 7 bases, V lost 4 bases, and 9 bases had no gene match. Profiled with immunoSEQ multiplex PCR; TCRdb holds only in-frame clones, not every one. The sample lists about 180,000 clones, 60% to 80% occurring once. J is TRBJ2-2 and V is TRBV27; 7 nucleotides agree with TRBD2. The specimen sequenced was PBMCs or T cells enriched from blood (not recorded which). The clonotype comes from a woman in her fifties or sixties who had recovered from COVID-19. DNA of the CDR3: TGTGCCAGCAGTTACTTCGGGGGGACTCACGGGGAGCTGTTTTTT. Amino acids: CASSYFGGTHGELFF.